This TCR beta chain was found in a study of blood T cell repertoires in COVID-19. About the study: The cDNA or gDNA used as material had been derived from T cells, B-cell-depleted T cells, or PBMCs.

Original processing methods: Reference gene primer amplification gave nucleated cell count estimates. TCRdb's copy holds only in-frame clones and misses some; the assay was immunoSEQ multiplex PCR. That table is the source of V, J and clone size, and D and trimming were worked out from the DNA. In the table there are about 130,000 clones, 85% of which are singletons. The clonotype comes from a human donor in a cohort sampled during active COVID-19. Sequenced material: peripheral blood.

The CDR3 nucleotides read TGTGCCAGCAGCTCCGGAGGTTATAGTGAGCAGTTCTTC. Amino acid sequence: CASSSGGYSEQFF. This chain connects TRBV5-4 to TRBJ2-1, with D perhaps TRBD2 (5 bases). Germline-derived CDR1 and CDR2 are SGHNT and YYREEE (reference sequence). Trimming left V 3 bases short and J 9 bases short, with 13 bases between. The CDR3 covers 13 residues.